One sample yielded the 25 T cell receptor beta chains listed below, sequenced in a study of shared clonotypes between healthy human individuals (dated by TCRdb to about 2020). Library preparation was by the immunoSEQ multiplex PCR assay. Entries here come from immuneACCESS through TCRdb and include only in-frame sequences with V and J called. Some clones fail to appear in such tables; in the studies checked, an unresolved V gene covers under half of the shortfall, and the cause of the remainder is unknown. The sample table holds about 590,000 clones, of which around 95% were seen once. 0.11% of the sample is taken by the ten largest. For the CD8 naive samples, CD45RO-negative cells were positively selected for CCR7, yielding a CD45RA+CCR7+ population from which TemRA cells were excluded. The sample consisted of naive CD8+ T cells sorted from blood. What the cell subset or site label conveys for this sample: CD45RA+CCR7+. The receptors derive from a woman in her 30s in good health.

V is TRBV28 and J is TRBJ1-3; D is uncertain. Trimming stripped 5 bases from V and 0 bases from J, with 11 bases between. Per germline, CDR1 MDHEN and CDR2 SYDVKM. The CDR3 covers 15 residues. In nucleotides, the CDR3 is TGTGCCAGCAGTCCCATCTCGTCCTCTGGAAACACCATATATTTT. Translated: CASSPISSSGNTIYF.

The genes are TRBV7-6 and TRBJ2-7, with 7 bases that match TRBD1. The CDR3 contains 13 residues. V trimming: 5 bases; J trimming: 3 bases; junction bases outside the gene matches: 4. Germline CDR1 SGHVS, CDR2 FNYEAQ. Written as DNA, the CDR3 is TGTGCCAGCAGCGCCGGGACAGACTACGAGCAGTACTTC. It encodes CASSAGTDYEQYF.

J is TRBJ1-1 and V is TRBV15; no clear D gene. V gave up 2 bases and J gave up 2 bases, with 15 bases separating them. Germline V gives CDR1 LNHNV, CDR2 YYDKDF (reference sequence). CDR3 size: 16 residues. CDR3 amino acids: CATSRKVVELNTEAFF. For the CDR3, the DNA is TGTGCCACCAGCAGAAAGGTGGTCGAACTAAACACTGAAGCTTTCTTT.

The gene calls are TRBV4-1 and TRBJ1-3; D possibly corresponds to TRBD1 (6 bases). V was trimmed by 0 bases and J by 1 base, leaving 22 bases between them. This CDR3 comprises 20 residues. Looked up from germline, CDR1 is MGHRA and CDR2 is YSYEKL. The chain's CDR3 is CASSQDREARGIGSGNTIYF. The CDR3 DNA reads TGCGCCAGCAGCCAAGATCGGGAAGCCAGGGGAATAGGATCTGGAAACACCATATATTTT.

Details on this clone: Other DNA sequences in the same sample also yield this CDR3. The chain links TRBV5-1 to TRBJ2-7; no reliable D call. Germline CDR1 and CDR2: SGHRS and YFSETQ. This CDR3 has 12 residues. Trimming took 0 bases from V and 6 from J, leaving 7 bases between them. CDR3 sequence (DNA): TGCGCCAGCAGCTTGGTTTCTGGCGAGCAGTACTTC. Protein sequence: CASSLVSGEQYF.

The genes are TRBV7-2 and TRBJ2-7; D perhaps matches TRBD2 (6 bases). Trimming stripped 2 bases from V and 7 bases from J, with 18 bases between. This CDR3 has 15 residues. Germline assignment: CDR1 SGHTA and CDR2 FQGNSA. In DNA form, the CDR3 reads TGTGCCAGCAGCTTATCCAGCGGAGGGTTTGAAGAGCAGTACTTC. This codes for CASSLSSGGFEEQYF.

This chain connects TRBV5-1 to TRBJ2-1, with 8 bases fitting TRBD2. V dropped 3 bases and J dropped 8; count of bases not matched to a gene: 7. This CDR3 has 14 residues. The germline V gene encodes CDR1 SGHRS and CDR2 YFSETQ. The chain's CDR3 is CASSSGVGGDEQFF. The DNA of the CDR3 is TGCGCCAGCAGCTCCGGAGTCGGGGGGGATGAGCAGTTCTTC. The full variable domain, with the rest looked up from reference TRBV5-1 and TRBJ2-1, is KAGVTQTPRYLIKTRGQQVTLSCSPISGHRSVSWYQQTPGQGLQFLFEYFSETQRNKGNFPGRFSGRQFSNSRSEMNVSTLELGDSALYLCASSSGVGGDEQFFGPGTRLTVL.

The chain joins TRBV6-7 to TRBJ1-1; D is unresolved. TRBV6-7 is treated as an ORF (open reading frame) with a function not yet certain. V lost 9 bases and J 4 bases, leaving 6 bases between the germline ends. This CDR3 comprises 10 residues. As DNA, the CDR3 is TGTGCCAGATACCCCACTGAAGCTTTCTTT. Its translation: CARYPTEAFF.

In DNA, the CDR3 is TGCGCCAGCAGCCCCGAGGCGGGGACTGAAGCTTTCTTT. As protein: CASSPEAGTEAFF. This chain connects TRBV4-1 to TRBJ1-1; D ambiguous. CDR1 and CDR2 (germline): MGHRA, YSYEKL. V was cut by 4 bases and J by 5 bases, with 11 bases left in between. The CDR3 runs 13 residues.

The rearrangement joins TRBV27 to TRBJ2-1; 11 positions match TRBD1. CDR3 size: 15 residues. V lost 4 bases to trimming and J lost 9 bases; unmatched junction nucleotides: 8. CDR1 is MNHEY and CDR2 is SMNVEV in the germline V gene (reference sequence). For the CDR3, the DNA is TGTGCCAGCAGTTCGGGGACAGGGGGACGTTCTGAGCAGTTCTTC. It specifies CASSSGTGGRSEQFF.

The chain carries TRBV7-9 and TRBJ2-5, with D perhaps assigned TRBD1 or TRBD2 (6 bases each). The germline V gene encodes CDR1 SEHNR and CDR2 FQNEAQ (reference sequence). This CDR3 region has 14 residues. V was shortened by 5 bases and J by 5 bases, with 15 bases between the two germline ends. Written as DNA, the CDR3 is TGTGCCAGCAGCACGGGGGCCAGTTGGGAGACCCAGTACTTC. It translates to CASSTGASWETQYF.

V is TRBV28 and J is TRBJ1-1; D unclear. Trimming pared 3 bases from V and 1 base from J, leaving 12 bases between. CDR1 and CDR2 from the germline V gene are MDHEN and SYDVKM. There are 15 residues in the CDR3. The DNA of the CDR3 is TGTGCCAGCAGTTTTTACCAGGTCCGGAACACTGAAGCTTTCTTT. This translates into CASSFYQVRNTEAFF.

J is TRBJ1-1 and V is TRBV4-2; no clear D gene. CDR3 length equals 11 residues. The V end was cut by 1 base, the J end by 6 bases, with 3 bases between. CDR1 and CDR2 (germline): LGHNA, YNFKEQ. CDR3 nucleotide sequence: TGTGCCAGCAGCCAAGGCGCTGAAGCTTTCTTT. As protein: CASSQGAEAFF.

The rearrangement joins TRBV14 to TRBJ2-7; D is perhaps TRBD1 (5 bases). V was pared by 1 base and J by 5 bases, with 6 bases between. CDR1 and CDR2 from the germline V gene are SGHDN and FVKESK. CDR3 size: 12 residues. CDR3 amino acids: CASSQGGHEQYF. The CDR3 DNA is TGTGCCAGCAGCCAAGGGGGCCACGAGCAGTACTTC.

As regards this clone: The same CDR3 is also encoded by other DNA sequences in this sample. The CDR3 loop reads CASSLSGRANTGELFF. The CDR3 nucleotides are TGCGCCAGCAGCTTGAGCGGGAGGGCGAACACCGGGGAGCTGTTTTTT. The chain couples TRBV5-1 to TRBJ2-2, with 10 positions matching TRBD2. The CDR3 covers 16 residues. CDR1 and CDR2 (germline): SGHRS, YFSETQ. V shed 1 base, J shed 0 bases, and the junction held 0 bases outside the gene matches.

The chain combines TRBV7-3 with TRBJ2-7; a possible D gene is TRBD1 (5 bases). The germline V and J ends were trimmed by 2 bases and 4 bases, with 9 bases remaining between them. Germline loops: CDR1 SGHTA, CDR2 FQGTGA. The CDR3 loop spans 13 amino acids. The CDR3 nucleotides are TGTGCCAGCAGCTTAGAGGACATTTACGAGCAGTACTTC. It codes for CASSLEDIYEQYF.

This clone was counted once. This chain joins TRBV27 and TRBJ2-7; D uncertain. CDR1 is MNHEY, CDR2 SMNVEV, per germline (reference sequence). V dropped 2 bases and J dropped 5 bases, with 10 bases sitting between them. The CDR3 has 13 amino acids. The CDR3 nucleotides are TGTGCCAGCAGTTTAAGAACACCCCACGAGCAGTACTTC. This codes for CASSLRTPHEQYF.

With regard to this clone: The same CDR3 also results from other DNA sequences found in this sample. The J gene is TRBJ2-7, the V gene TRBV27; 7 nucleotides align to TRBD1. V gave up 2 bases and J gave up 2 bases; unmatched junction bases: 3. CDR3 length equals 14 residues. The germline gives CDR1 MNHEY, CDR2 SMNVEV (reference sequence). CDR3 in DNA: TGTGCCAGCAGTTTAACAGGGGTACCCTACGAGCAGTACTTC. This sequence encodes CASSLTGVPYEQYF.

The V call is TRBV30, the J call TRBJ2-1, with 13 bases identical to TRBD2. V was pared by 3 bases and J by 4 bases, with 9 bases of the junction left unmatched. The germline CDR1 and CDR2 sequences are GTSNPN and SVGIG (reference sequence). This CDR3 spans 17 amino acids. The CDR3 sequence: CAWRGLAGVRAYNEQFF. The CDR3 DNA reads TGTGCCTGGAGAGGACTAGCGGGAGTTCGGGCGTACAATGAGCAGTTCTTC.

J is TRBJ1-1 and V is TRBV5-6; D call uncertain. Germline lookup yields CDR1 SGHDT and CDR2 YYEEEE. The V gene lost 2 bases and the J gene lost 1 base, with 6 bases spanning the gap. This CDR3 region has 13 residues. The CDR3 DNA reads TGTGCCAGCAGCTTTTGGGGGAACACTGAAGCTTTCTTT. Protein: CASSFWGNTEAFF.

The V call is TRBV27, the J call TRBJ1-1, with no clear D. The V and J ends lost 3 bases and 0 bases respectively, with 8 bases between them. From germline, CDR1 is MNHEY and CDR2 SMNVEV (reference sequence). The CDR3 has 14 amino acids. CDR3 loop: CASSFTAMNTEAFF. The CDR3 nucleotides read TGTGCCAGCAGTTTTACAGCGATGAACACTGAAGCTTTCTTT.

The chain recombines TRBV28 with TRBJ1-3; TRBD1 agrees at 9 bases. Unmatched junction bases numbered 35, after V lost 7 bases and J lost 4 bases. Per the germline V gene, CDR1 is MDHEN and CDR2 is SYDVKM. CDR3 length equals 24 residues. The CDR3 bases are TGTGCCAGCATTTCCCGGGGCTTCCATTCGGGACAGGGTTCGGTTGCGATCTCGGGAAACACCATATATTTT. Translation: CASISRGFHSGQGSVAISGNTIYF.

V and J are TRBV19 and TRBJ1-1; no definite D call. Germline loops: CDR1 LNHDA, CDR2 SQIVND (reference sequence). The germline V and J ends were trimmed by 9 bases and 8 bases, with 16 bases remaining between them. The CDR3 length is 12 residues. The CDR3 here is CASGDRAEEAFF. CDR3 DNA: TGTGCCAGCGGAGATCGTGCCGAGGAAGCTTTCTTT.

The chain joins TRBV19 to TRBJ2-6; D is possibly TRBD1 (5 bases). Per the germline V gene, CDR1 is LNHDA and CDR2 is SQIVND (reference sequence). The CDR3 sequence is 16 residues long. Trimming stripped 5 bases from V and 4 bases from J, with 15 bases between. The CDR3 loop reads CASSSIQGTGANVLTF. Here the CDR3 DNA reads TGTGCCAGTAGTTCGATCCAGGGAACAGGGGCCAACGTCCTGACTTTC.

This clone was picked up one time. This chain uses TRBV6-5 with TRBJ2-1; tentative D call: TRBD2 (5 bases). From germline, CDR1 is MNHEY and CDR2 SVGAGI. The CDR3 runs to 15 residues. The V end lost 5 bases, the J end lost 3 bases, and 14 bases lay between the germline ends. In DNA form, the CDR3 reads TGTGCCAGCAGTCCACTAGGCCCTAGCTACAATGAGCAGTTCTTC. Residues: CASSPLGPSYNEQFF.